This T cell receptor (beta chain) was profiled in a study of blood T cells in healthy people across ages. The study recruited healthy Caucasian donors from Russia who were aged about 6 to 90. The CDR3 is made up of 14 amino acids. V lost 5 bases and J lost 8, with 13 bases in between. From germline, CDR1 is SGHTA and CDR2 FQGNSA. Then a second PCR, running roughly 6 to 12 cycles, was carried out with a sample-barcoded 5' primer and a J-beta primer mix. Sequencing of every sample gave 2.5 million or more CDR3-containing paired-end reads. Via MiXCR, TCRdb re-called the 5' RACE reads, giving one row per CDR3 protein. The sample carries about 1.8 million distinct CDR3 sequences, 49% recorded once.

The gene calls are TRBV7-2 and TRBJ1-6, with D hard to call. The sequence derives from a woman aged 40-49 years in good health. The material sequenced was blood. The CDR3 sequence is CASSERLTYSPLHF. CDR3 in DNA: TGTGCCAGCAGCGAGAGACTGACCTATTCACCCCTCCACTTT.